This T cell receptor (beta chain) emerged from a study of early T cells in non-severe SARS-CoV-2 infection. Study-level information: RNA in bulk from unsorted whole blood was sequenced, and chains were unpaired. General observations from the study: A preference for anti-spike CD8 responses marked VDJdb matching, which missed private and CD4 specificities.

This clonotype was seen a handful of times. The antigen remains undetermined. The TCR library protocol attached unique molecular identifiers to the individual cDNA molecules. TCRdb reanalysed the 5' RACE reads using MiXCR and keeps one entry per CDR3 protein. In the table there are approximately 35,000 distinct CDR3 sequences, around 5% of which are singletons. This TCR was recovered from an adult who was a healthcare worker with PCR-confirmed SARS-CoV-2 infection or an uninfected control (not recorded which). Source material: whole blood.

As DNA, the CDR3 is TGCGCCAGCAGCTTGGGCCGACAGGGGTTGCACACTGAAGCTTTCTTT. It yields the protein CASSLGRQGLHTEAFF. This chain connects TRBV5-1 to TRBJ1-1, with 8 bases that match TRBD1. The germline V gene encodes CDR1 SGHRS and CDR2 YFSETQ. This CDR3 has 16 amino acids. V was pared by 0 bases and J by 3 bases, with 7 bases of the junction left unmatched.